This T cell receptor beta chain came from a study of T cells in Graves' hyperthyroidism and ophthalmopathy (dated 2019 in TCRdb). Looking at the study overall: Peripheral blood samples were taken at initial diagnosis, before any treatment was given. For training and testing, the 100 or so patients in the discovery cohort were randomly divided in a 7:3 ratio. Prospective prediction of ophthalmopathy was tested in an independent validation cohort consisting of some 20 hyperthyroidism patients and about 17 patients who later progressed to ophthalmopathy. The study also compared thyroid tissue and blood T-cell repertoires from about six Graves' hyperthyroidism patients. After blood sampling, hyperthyroidism patients were treated with methimazole at a starting dose of 30 mg daily, and ophthalmopathy patients were treated with high-dose intravenous methylprednisolone. According to the paper, TCR Vbeta CDR3 sequencing was carried out on 135 peripheral blood samples, which came from 40 to 45 ophthalmopathy, approximately 78 hyperthyroidism and roughly 17 progressor patients. A discovery cohort of about 96 patients, about 44 with Graves' ophthalmopathy and approximately 57 with stable Graves' hyperthyroidism, was used to find distinguishing TCR V-J signatures. Results and caveats for the whole study, not just this receptor: No statistical method was used to set the sample size in advance, and investigators knew the group allocation. Most expanded thyroid clonotypes (frequency above 0.001) were also found in blood, which suggests that blood repertoires may mirror thyroid immune responses. A 13 V-J signature model separated ophthalmopathy from stable hyperthyroidism, with 87.88% sensitivity and 81% to 82% specificity in cross-validation and 80%/75% in testing. In validation, the model predicted progression to ophthalmopathy with just under 71% sensitivity and approximately 72% specificity, a median of 6.5 months before onset.

Stable Graves' hyperthyroidism was defined as the absence of progression to ophthalmopathy over 18 months of follow-up. Hyperthyroidism patients were aged 18 to 65 years and newly diagnosed, with disease duration of less than 2 months. Patients with uncontrolled infections, other autoimmune diseases, pregnancy or lactation were excluded. Diagnoses relied on clinical symptoms, serum thyroxine and TRAb, thyroid ultrasound and orbital computed tomography. Ficoll-Paque density gradient centrifugation was used to isolate PBMCs from about 9.4 ml of fresh peripheral blood. Total RNA was extracted using Trizol reagent, and RNA quality was assessed on an Agilent 2100 Bioanalyzer. With respect to this clonotype: Its antigen is still unknown. Qualities for individual bases were not recorded, and no much larger clone is one base off.

V is cut back by 5 bases and J by 4 bases, with 12 bases in the junction unmatched. The CDR3 numbers 17 residues from cysteine through phenylalanine. Kept here is only the CDR3 DNA, which spans 51 bases and is read in frame from base 1. The germline V gene (reference sequence) provides CDR1 SEHNR and CDR2 FQNEAQ. TCR beta CDR3 regions were amplified from RNA transcripts. The first round of RT-PCR for the TCR CDR3 was performed with the HTBI primer set and the Qiagen OneStep RT-PCR kit. The libraries were constructed in a second round of multiplex PCR and then size-selected and purified. Paired-end sequencing of the libraries was performed with 100 bp reads on an Illumina HiSeq2000. On the authors' methods: SOAPnuke was used to process the raw data, with reads discarded if the reads contained adapters or uncalled bases, had a mean Phred below 15, or lacked an exact constant-primer or identifier match. High-quality paired reads were merged using COPE v1.2.5, and each unique nucleotide sequence was defined as a clonotype. MiTCR v1.1 was used to align the clonotypes against IMGT TRBV, TRBD and TRBJ reference segments. The analysis was restricted to V-J combinations with a frequency above 0.0001, which together covered 99.2% of the repertoires. A TCS score was defined as the ratio between F50 (clonal expansion) and ExV (chaos), using BLOSUM62-based TCRdist between CDR3 peptides within each V-J. Welch's t-statistics and random forest reduced several hundred V-J features to 13, which were used in a naive Bayes classifier (R e1071). TCRdb redid the processing of the public reads, applying fastp at Q25 and MiXCR, and retained in-frame beta chains. For every CDR3 protein sequence, its rows merge into one entry that carries the most common genes and DNA. TCRdb, not the authors, supplied the V and J calls. Counted in this sample were hundreds of thousands of distinct CDR3 sequences; about a sixth of them appeared once. The top ten constitute 15% to 20% of the sample.

The V and J genes are TRBV7-9 and TRBJ2-5, with 11 middle bases fitting TRBD2. Sequencing used blood. The receptor was isolated from a woman under 30 with Graves' hyperthyroidism. The sequence in DNA is TGTGCCAGCAGCCAGGGCACGGTAGCGGGGGGGCGAGAGACCCAGTACTTC. It codes for CASSQGTVAGGRETQYF.